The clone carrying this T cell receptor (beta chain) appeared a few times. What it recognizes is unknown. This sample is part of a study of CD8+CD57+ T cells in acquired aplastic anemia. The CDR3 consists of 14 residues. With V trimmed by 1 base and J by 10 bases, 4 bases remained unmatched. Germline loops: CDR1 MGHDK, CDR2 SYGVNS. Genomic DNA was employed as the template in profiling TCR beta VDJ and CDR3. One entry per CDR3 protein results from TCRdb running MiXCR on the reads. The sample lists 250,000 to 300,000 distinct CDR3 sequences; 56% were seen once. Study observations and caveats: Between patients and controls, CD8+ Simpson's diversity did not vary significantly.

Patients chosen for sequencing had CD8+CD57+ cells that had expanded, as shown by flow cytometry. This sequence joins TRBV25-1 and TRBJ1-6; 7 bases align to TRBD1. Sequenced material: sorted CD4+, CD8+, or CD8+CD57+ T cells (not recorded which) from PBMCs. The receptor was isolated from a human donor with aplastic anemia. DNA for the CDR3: TGTGCCAGCAGTGAATTGACAGGGCGCTCACCCCTCCACTTT. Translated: CASSELTGRSPLHF.